This TCR beta chain is drawn from a study of blood T cell repertoires in COVID-19. Study overall: From T cells, B-cell-depleted T cells, or PBMCs came the material, which was cDNA or gDNA.

The germline V gene encodes CDR1 LGHNA and CDR2 YNFKEQ. The CDR3 covers 16 residues. The V gene end was trimmed by 1 base and the J gene end by 4 bases; junction bases not matched to a gene: 5. Authors' analysis steps: Researchers report that nucleated cell counts were estimated from reference gene primer amplification. Only in-frame clones appear in the TCRdb table, and some are missing; sequencing was by immunoSEQ multiplex PCR. Clonal size and the V and J genes are those of that table, whereas D and trimming came from the DNA. The sample shows some 96,000 clones, 75% to 90% of them seen only once.

The sequence was obtained from an elderly man with acute or convalescent COVID-19. The chain links TRBV4-2 to TRBJ1-3; 9 bases map to TRBD1. The sequenced sample was peripheral blood. As DNA, the CDR3 is TGTGCCAGCAGCCAAGTGGGACAGGGACGAGGAAACACCATATATTTT. It encodes CASSQVGQGRGNTIYF.